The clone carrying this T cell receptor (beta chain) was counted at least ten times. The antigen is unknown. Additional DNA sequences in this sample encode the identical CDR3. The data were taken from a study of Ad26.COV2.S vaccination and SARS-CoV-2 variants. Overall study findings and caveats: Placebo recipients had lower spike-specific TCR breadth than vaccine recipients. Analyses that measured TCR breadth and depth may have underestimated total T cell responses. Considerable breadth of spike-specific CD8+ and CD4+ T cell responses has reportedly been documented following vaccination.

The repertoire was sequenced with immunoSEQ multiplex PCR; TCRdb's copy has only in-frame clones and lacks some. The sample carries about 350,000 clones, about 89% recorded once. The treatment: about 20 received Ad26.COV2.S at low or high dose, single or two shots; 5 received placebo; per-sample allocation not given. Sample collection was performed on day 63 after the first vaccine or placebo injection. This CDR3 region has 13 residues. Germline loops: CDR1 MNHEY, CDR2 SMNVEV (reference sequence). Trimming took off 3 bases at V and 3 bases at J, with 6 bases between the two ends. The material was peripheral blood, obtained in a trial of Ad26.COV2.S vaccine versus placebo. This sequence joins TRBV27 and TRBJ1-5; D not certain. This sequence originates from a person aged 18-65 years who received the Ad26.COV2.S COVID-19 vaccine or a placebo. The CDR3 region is CASSLAVNQPQHF. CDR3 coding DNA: TGTGCCAGCAGTTTGGCCGTCAATCAGCCCCAGCATTTT.